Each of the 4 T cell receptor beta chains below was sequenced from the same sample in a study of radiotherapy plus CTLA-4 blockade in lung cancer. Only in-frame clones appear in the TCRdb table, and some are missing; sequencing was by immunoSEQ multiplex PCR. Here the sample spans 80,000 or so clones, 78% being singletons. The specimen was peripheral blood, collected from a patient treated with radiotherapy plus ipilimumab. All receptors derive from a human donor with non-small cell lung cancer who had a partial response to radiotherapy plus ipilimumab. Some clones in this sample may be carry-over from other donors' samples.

The CDR3: CASSRQGSVETQYF. CDR3 nucleotide sequence: TGCGCCAGCAGCAGACAGGGGTCCGTAGAGACCCAGTACTTC. The chain links TRBV5-1 to TRBJ2-5; 8 bases fit TRBD1. Trimming at V came to 4 bases and at J to 4 bases, leaving 6 bases not matched to a gene. Germline CDR1 SGHRS, CDR2 YFSETQ. The CDR3 has 14 amino acids.

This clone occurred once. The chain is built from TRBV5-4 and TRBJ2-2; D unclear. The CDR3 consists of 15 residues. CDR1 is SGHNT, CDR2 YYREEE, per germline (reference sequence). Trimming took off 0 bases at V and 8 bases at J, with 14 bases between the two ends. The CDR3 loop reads CASSLELDPTGELFF. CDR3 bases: TGTGCCAGCAGCTTGGAGCTAGACCCTACGGGGGAGCTGTTTTTT. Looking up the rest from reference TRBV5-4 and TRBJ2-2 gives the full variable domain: ETGVTQSPTHLIKTRGQQVTLRCSSQSGHNTVSWYQQALGQGPQFIFQYYREEENGRGNFPPRFSGLQFPNYSSELNVNALELDDSALYLCASSLELDPTGELFFGEGSRLTVL.

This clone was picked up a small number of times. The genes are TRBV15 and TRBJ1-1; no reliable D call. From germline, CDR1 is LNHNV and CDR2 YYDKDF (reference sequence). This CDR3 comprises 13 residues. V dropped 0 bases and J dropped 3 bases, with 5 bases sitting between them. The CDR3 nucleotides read TGTGCCACCAGCAGAGACGGGTACACTGAAGCTTTCTTT. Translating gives CATSRDGYTEAFF.

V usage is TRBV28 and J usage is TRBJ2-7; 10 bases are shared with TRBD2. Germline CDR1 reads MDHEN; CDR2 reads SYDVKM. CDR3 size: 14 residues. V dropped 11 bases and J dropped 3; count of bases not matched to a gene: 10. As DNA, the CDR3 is TGTGCCCACACCGGGGCTAGCGGGAGCTACGAGCAGTACTTC. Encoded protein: CAHTGASGSYEQYF.